This T cell receptor (beta chain) was sequenced for a study of identical twins (dated by TCRdb to the mid-2010s). Background on the whole study: TCR alpha and beta repertoires from monozygotic twins, unrelated adults of various ages and cord blood were deep-sequenced to test whether fetal clonotypes persist. Replicate twin experiments were performed at different times using different library preparation protocols to rule out contamination.

Broad study findings and their caveats: In beta out-of-frame sequences, excess twin sharing was weaker, because having fewer shared sequences lowered the signal-to-noise ratio. Abundant cord blood beta clonotypes had fewer insertions, young adult naive repertoires showed a similar but weaker trend, and memory repertoires showed no such trend. In monozygotic twins, recombination models systematically underestimated out-of-frame TCR alpha sharing, but the models matched the sharing seen between unrelated individuals. Compared with coincidental sharing between unrelated individuals, out-of-frame TCR alpha sequences shared between twins had an excess of sequences with low generation probability. Zero-insertion analyses could be partly confounded by invariant T cells such as MAIT and iNKT, although diverse VJ usage argued against such confounding for most clonotypes. Because the same donors could not be followed over many years, the conclusions depended on cross-sectional statistical analysis.

Every donor in the study was a healthy Caucasian. Three pairs of female monozygotic twins, all aged roughly 18 to 29 years, were included in the twin cohort. Peripheral blood mononuclear cells were the source from which RNA for the TCR libraries was isolated. Library preparation used 5' RACE. Sequencing relied on an Illumina HiSeq 2000. Template switching added a universal primer binding site, and the final cDNA carried a unique molecular identifier that allowed TCR cDNA molecules to be counted accurately. Specific primers in the conserved constant-segment region were used to synthesize first-strand cDNA for the TCR alpha and beta chains. To control for contamination, every cDNA library was double barcoded, receiving both a SMART-Mk sample barcode and Illumina barcodes. TruSeq adapter sequences along with Illumina sample barcodes were introduced in two successive PCR steps. TCR alpha and beta cDNA libraries were sequenced on the Illumina HiSeq platform with custom primers. The paper's processing steps were these. MiGEC was used to process raw reads and extract unique molecular identifiers, and MiXCR was used to find CDR3 positions. Recombination models were inferred per individual with the repgenHMM and IGoR tools using an EM algorithm. The analysis of shared clonotypes was done with the tcR package in R, with sharing normalized by the product of cloneset sizes. Out-of-frame nonproductive sequences were analyzed to study raw recombination free of thymic and clonal selection effects. Through fastp at Q25 and MiXCR, TCRdb rebuilt clones from the public reads, retaining in-frame beta chains. Every entry covers one CDR3 protein and lists the most common genes and DNA from its rows. The V and J calls and clone size come from TCRdb's table, not from the authors' own analysis. This sample is represented by about 890,000 distinct CDR3 sequences; 9% to 15% of them were singletons. The ten largest clones add up to around 1.5% of the sample.

V lost 3 bases and J lost 6 bases, and the count of bases not matched to a germline gene is 9. Looking up the germline V gene (reference sequence) yields CDR1 LGHDT and CDR2 YNNKEL. Including cysteine and phenylalanine, the CDR3 has 16 amino acids. Solely the CDR3 DNA is kept, with 48 bases framed from the first base. This clonotype was recorded a few times. The target of this receptor is not known. Nothing much larger sits one base from this clone, and base qualities are not available. These data also formed part of another study, on yellow fever vaccine responses in identical twins. Per the second study: The T cell response to vaccination in identical twins was reported by the authors to appear partly convergent and partly personalized. In identical twins, the study followed T cell clones that responded to the vaccine with precision.

Input material: PBMCs. The V and J segments used are TRBV3-1 and TRBJ2-7, with TRBD2 identical over 12 junction bases. This clonotype was obtained from a woman under 30 in good health. The nucleotide sequence reads TGTGCCAGCAGCCAGACTCTAGCGGGAGGGCAGGGCGAGCAGTACTTC. Its protein product is CASSQTLAGGQGEQYF.